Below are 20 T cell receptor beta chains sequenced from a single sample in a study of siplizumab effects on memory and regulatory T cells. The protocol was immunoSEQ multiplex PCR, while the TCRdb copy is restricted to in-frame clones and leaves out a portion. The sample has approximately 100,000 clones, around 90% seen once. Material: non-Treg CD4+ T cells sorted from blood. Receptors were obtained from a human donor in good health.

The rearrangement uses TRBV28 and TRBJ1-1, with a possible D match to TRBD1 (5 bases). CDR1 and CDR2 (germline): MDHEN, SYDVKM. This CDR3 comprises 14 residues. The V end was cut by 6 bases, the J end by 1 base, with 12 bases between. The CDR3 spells CASRSGRRNTEAFF. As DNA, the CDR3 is TGTGCCAGCAGGTCGGGACGTAGGAACACTGAAGCTTTCTTT.

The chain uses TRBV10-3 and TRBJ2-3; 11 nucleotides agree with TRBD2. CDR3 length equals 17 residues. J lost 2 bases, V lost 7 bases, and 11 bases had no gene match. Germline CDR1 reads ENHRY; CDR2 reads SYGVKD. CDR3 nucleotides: TGTGCCATCACCTCCCCAGGGACTAGCGGCTACACAGATACGCAGTATTTT. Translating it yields CAITSPGTSGYTDTQYF.

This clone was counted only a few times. CDR3 DNA sequence: TGTGCCAGTAGTACCCGGGACAGGGCCCAAGAGACCCAGTACTTC. This encodes CASSTRDRAQETQYF. This chain links TRBV19 with TRBJ2-5; TRBD1 matches 9 bases. Germline V gene data show CDR1 as LNHDA and CDR2 as SQIVND (reference sequence). CDR3 length: 15 amino acids. V lost 4 bases to trimming and J lost 1 base; unmatched junction nucleotides: 4.

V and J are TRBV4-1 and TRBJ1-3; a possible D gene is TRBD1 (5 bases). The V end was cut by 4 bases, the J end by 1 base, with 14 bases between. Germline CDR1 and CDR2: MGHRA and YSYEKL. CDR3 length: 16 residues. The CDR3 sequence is CASSRIRDLSGNTIYF. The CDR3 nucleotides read TGCGCCAGCAGCCGCATCAGGGATTTATCTGGAAACACCATATATTTT.

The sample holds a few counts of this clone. CDR3 region: CASSSQTGSGTDTQYF. Here the CDR3 DNA reads TGTGCCAGCAGCTCCCAGACAGGATCCGGCACAGATACGCAGTATTTT. This chain links TRBV7-6 with TRBJ2-3, with D possibly being TRBD1 (6 bases). Germline loops: CDR1 SGHVS, CDR2 FNYEAQ. V was clipped by 4 bases and J by 1 base, with 15 bases between them. The length of the CDR3 is 16 residues.

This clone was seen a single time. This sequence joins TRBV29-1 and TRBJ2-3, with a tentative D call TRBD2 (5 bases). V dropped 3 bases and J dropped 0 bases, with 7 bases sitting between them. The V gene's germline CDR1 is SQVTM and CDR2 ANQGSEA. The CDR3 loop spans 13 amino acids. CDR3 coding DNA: TGCAGCGTTGAGGCGGGCAGCACAGATACGCAGTATTTT. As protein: CSVEAGSTDTQYF.

DNA for the CDR3: TGCGCCAGCAGACAGGGGCGCGACTACGAGCAGTACTTC. It specifies CASRQGRDYEQYF. V gene TRBV5-1 combines with J gene TRBJ2-7; 7 nucleotides align to TRBD1. The CDR3 is 13 residues long. Germline V CDR1 and CDR2: SGHRS, YFSETQ. The junction had 5 bases not matched to a gene; V was cut back by 5 bases and J by 3 bases.

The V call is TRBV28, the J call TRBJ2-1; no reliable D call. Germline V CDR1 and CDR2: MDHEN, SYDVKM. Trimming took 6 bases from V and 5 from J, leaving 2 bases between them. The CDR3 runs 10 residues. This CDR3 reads CASRDNEQFF. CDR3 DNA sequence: TGTGCCAGCAGGGACAATGAGCAGTTCTTC. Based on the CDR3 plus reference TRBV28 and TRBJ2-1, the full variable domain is DVKVTQSSRYLVKRTGEKVFLECVQDMDHENMFWYRQDPGLGLRLIYFSYDVKMKEKGDIPEGYSVSREKKERFSLILESASTNQTSMYLCASRDNEQFFGPGTRLTVL.

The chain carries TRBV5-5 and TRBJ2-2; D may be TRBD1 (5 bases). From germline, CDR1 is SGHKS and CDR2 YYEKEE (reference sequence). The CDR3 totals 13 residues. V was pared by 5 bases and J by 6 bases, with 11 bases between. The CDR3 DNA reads TGTGCCAGCAGTAGGACACCGGCCGGGGAGCTGTTTTTT. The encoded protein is CASSRTPAGELFF.

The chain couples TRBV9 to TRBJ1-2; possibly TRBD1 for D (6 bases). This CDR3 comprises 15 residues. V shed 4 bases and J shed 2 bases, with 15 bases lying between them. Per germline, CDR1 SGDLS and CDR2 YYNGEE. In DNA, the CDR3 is TGTGCCAGCAGCTCAGCAGGGAGGGGGAACTATGGCTACACCTTC. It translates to CASSSAGRGNYGYTF.

This CDR3 is CASSSGQFSNQPQHF. CDR3 nucleotides: TGTGCCAGCAGCTCCGGACAGTTTAGCAATCAGCCCCAGCATTTT. V and J are TRBV5-8 and TRBJ1-5; the D gene is possibly TRBD1 (6 bases). Per germline, CDR1 SGHTS and CDR2 YDEGEE. V was cut by 3 bases and J by 0 bases, with 10 bases left in between. This CDR3 contains 15 residues.

DNA of the CDR3: TGTGCCTGGACAGGACAGGTTAATGAAAAACTGTTTTTT. Translating gives CAWTGQVNEKLFF. The rearrangement links TRBV30 to TRBJ1-4; 7 nucleotides agree with TRBD1. V lost 4 bases, J lost 4 bases, and 3 bases stayed unmatched. Germline V gene data show CDR1 as GTSNPN and CDR2 as SVGIG (reference sequence). The CDR3 loop spans 13 amino acids.

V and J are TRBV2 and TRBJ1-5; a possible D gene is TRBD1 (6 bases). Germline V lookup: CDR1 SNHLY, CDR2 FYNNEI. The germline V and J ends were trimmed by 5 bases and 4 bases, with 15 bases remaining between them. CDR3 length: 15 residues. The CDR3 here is CASSRTGTTNQPQHF. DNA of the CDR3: TGTGCCAGCAGTCGTACCGGGACAACAAATCAGCCCCAGCATTTT.

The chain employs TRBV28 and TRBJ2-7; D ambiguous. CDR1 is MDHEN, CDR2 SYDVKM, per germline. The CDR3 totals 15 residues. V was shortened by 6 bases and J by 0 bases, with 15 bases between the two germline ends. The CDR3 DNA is TGTGCCAGCAGGGGTAAGGCTCCATACTCCTACGAGCAGTACTTC. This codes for CASRGKAPYSYEQYF.

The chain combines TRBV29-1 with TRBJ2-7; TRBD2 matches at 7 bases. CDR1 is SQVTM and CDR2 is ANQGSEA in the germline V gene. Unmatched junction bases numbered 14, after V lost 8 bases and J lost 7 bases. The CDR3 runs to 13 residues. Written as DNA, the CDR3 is TGCAGCATAGGGGCGGGAGTTGGCCAGGAGCAGTACTTC. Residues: CSIGAGVGQEQYF.

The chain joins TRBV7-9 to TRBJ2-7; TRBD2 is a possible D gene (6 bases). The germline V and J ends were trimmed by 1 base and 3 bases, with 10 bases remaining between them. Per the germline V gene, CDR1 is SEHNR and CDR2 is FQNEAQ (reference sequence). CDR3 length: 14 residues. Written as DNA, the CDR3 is TGTGCCAGCAGCTTAGTATCGGGGGACTACGAGCAGTACTTC. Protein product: CASSLVSGDYEQYF.

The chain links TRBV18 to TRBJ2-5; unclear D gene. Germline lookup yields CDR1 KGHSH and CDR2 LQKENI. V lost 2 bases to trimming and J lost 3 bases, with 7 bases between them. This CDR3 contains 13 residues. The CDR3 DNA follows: TGTGCCAGCTCACCAGTACAGAAAGAGACCCAGTACTTC. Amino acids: CASSPVQKETQYF.

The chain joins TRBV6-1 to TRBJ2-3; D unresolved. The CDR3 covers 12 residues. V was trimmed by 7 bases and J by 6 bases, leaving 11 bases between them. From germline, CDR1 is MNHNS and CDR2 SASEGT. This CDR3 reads CASIGILDTQYF. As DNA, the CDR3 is TGTGCCAGCATAGGGATCTTGGATACGCAGTATTTT.

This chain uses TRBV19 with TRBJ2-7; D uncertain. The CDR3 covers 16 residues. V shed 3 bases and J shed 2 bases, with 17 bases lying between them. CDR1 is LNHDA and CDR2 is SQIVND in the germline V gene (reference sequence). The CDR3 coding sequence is TGTGCCAGTAGTATGGCCCGGACGGTGGGAACCTACGAGCAGTACTTC. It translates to CASSMARTVGTYEQYF.

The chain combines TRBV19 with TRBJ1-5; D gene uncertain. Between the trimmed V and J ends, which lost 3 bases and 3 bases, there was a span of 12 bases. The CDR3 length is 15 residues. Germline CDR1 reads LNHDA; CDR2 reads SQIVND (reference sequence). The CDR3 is CASSITPRANQPQHF. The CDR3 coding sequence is TGTGCCAGTAGTATTACCCCTCGTGCCAATCAGCCCCAGCATTTT.